This T cell receptor beta chain was identified in a study of cytomegalovirus exposure and HLA in healthy donors (dated by TCRdb to 2016 to 2017). About the investigation overall: An earlier analysis of some 500 of the donors reported about 250 Gb of sequence data and 117 million unique TCR beta sequences from roughly 200 million T cells. In an earlier analysis of 587 of the donors, high-throughput TCR beta sequencing was used to judge whether each TCR beta V gene segment behaved as functional or pseudogenic. The number of donors typed differed by locus, with 629-630 for A, B, C, DRB1 and DQB1, 522 for DQA1, 606 for DPA1, and 450 to 480 for DPB1. Using immunosequencing, the study profiled T cell repertoires from about 650 subjects and related those repertoires to cytomegalovirus serostatus. To predict cytomegalovirus infection status, the study brought together high-throughput TCR immunosequencing, statistical association of individual TCRs with disease status, and machine learning. In addition to the first cohort of 650 to 750 subjects, a separate validation cohort of approximately 120 different subjects was used. Genome-wide SNP genotypes for about 60% of the roughly 670 donors were used in a later genetic analysis, which treated that subset as a discovery cohort. Rather than drawing on any new phenotypic data, the later analysis identified candidate immune exposures from TCR beta sequences and the way those sequences occurred across donors. Because of strong linkage in the cohort, 4 to 6 DR-DQ haplotypes were treated as single units for association and clustering. Every discovery cohort repertoire had been produced on one sequencing platform. The study was designed to test whether signatures of past pathogen exposure could be identified by cataloging public T cell receptors. A later analysis re-analyzed previously published TCR beta repertoires from several hundred donors and added high-resolution HLA genotyping to study TCR occurrence patterns. About 300 gigabases of sequencing data and around 85 million unique TCR sequences made up an early release that covered 640 HLA-typed donors. Across 398 genotyped donors of the cohort, an average of roughly 250,000 unique TCR beta nucleotide sequences per donor were sequenced, and around 19% of those sequences were non-productive. The genetic ancestry cluster associated with self-reported Caucasian donors included over 80% of the 350 to 500 genotyped donors. HLA typing covered class I and class II loci at four-digit resolution. Alongside the repertoire data, information on donor age, sex, ethnicity and CMV serostatus was compiled.

Concerning this clone itself: No antigen is known for it. Within one base of it there is no much larger clone, and no base qualities were kept.

Libraries were made using the immunoSEQ multiplex PCR assay. The multiplex PCR relied on a mix of 60 forward primers for TCR Vbeta segments and 13 reverse primers for TCR Jbeta segments. Amplification of the CDR3 region of rearranged TCR beta genes was performed with a multiplex PCR assay on genomic DNA. Amplified TCR beta libraries were sequenced as 87-base-pair reads on the Illumina HiSeq System. The authors' pipeline ran thus. In a later analysis, 80 million or so unique TCR beta chains were counted across the roughly 610 repertoires, and roughly 11 million of these chains were shared by at least two donors. To remove PCR and sequencing errors, raw reads were error-corrected and collapsed into unique sequences using a nearest-neighbor algorithm that merged closely related sequences. Alignment of CDR3 sequences to IMGT reference sequences was used to assign V, D and J gene segments. Each retained sequence needed at least a six-nucleotide match to both a V gene segment and a J gene segment. A rearrangement was called productive if the CDR3 had no stop codons and remained in frame with V and J, and every other rearrangement was called non-productive. CDR3 was defined according to IMGT convention as the region running from the second conserved V-encoded cysteine to the conserved J-encoded phenylalanine. The earlier analysis of 500 to 600 of the donors excluded sequences that lacked an unambiguous match to a single V gene segment. In an earlier analysis of 587 of the donors, V segments were called functional above 56.7% productive rearrangements and were called segregating when the between-donor standard deviation exceeded 5%. A statistical classification framework was built to diagnose cytomegalovirus status from the catalog of TCR beta chain sequences. In a later analysis, V and J genes were assigned by comparing TCR nucleotide sequences against IMGT/GENE-DB human TR gene sequences. Using the TCRdist pipeline, a later analysis assigned CDR3 sequences along with most-parsimonious VDJ recombination scenarios. In a later analysis, every TCR beta chain was defined by the combination of its CDR3 amino acid sequence and its V-gene family, and reads without a unique V-gene family were dropped. As a way to deal with suspected cross-contamination and a sequencing artifact, a later analysis dropped nearly 600 nucleotide sequences that were highly shared and had low generation probability. In a later analysis, a clonal expansion index was calculated for each public chain from normalized within-repertoire ranks of inferred template counts. A later analysis computed generation probabilities with a VDJ recombination model fitted to out-of-frame rearrangements, and checked the results against IGoR. In a later analysis, TCR-TCR, TCR-HLA and TCR-CMV co-occurrence was scored with hypergeometric tests, and a repertoire-size bias correction was applied to TCR pairs. To estimate false discovery rates, a later analysis permuted the HLA or CMV assignments 20 times. A later analysis grouped co-occurring TCRs with DBSCAN, adding TCRdist sequence similarity when clustering within HLA-allele-positive subsets. For co-occurrence clustering, repertoires with fewer than 30,000 or more than 120,000 public chains were excluded, along with five repertoires with anomalous nucleotide sharing. TCRdb limited this immuneACCESS table to in-frame rearrangements with V and J called. A share of clones is missing; checked studies link under half to unresolved V genes, and the rest is unexplained. The V and J calls and clone size come from that table; D and trimming were worked out from the DNA. In all, the sample holds about 120,000 clones, and about 80% of those were seen once. More than 8% of the sample goes to the ten largest clones.

Here is what the overall study found, with its caveats: A further reported finding was that TCR beta sequences accurately predicted the HLA-A and HLA-B alleles for most subjects in the first cohort. When HLA alleles, especially DR and DQ, strongly co-occurred, attributing TCR associations to individual alleles was difficult. In a later analysis, several top co-occurrence clusters were reported to appear linked to parvovirus B19, influenza, CMV and Epstein-Barr virus. According to a later analysis, TCR association rates differed among HLA loci, with DRB1 alleles showing the most associated TCRs and HLA-C alleles showing the fewest. The 87-base-pair reads could not distinguish some IMGT-functional V segments, including TRBV6-2 and TRBV6-3, so those segments were excluded. Only TCR beta chains were sequenced in this cohort, and the absence of alpha or paired-chain data limited detectable features. Correlated functional status among segregating V segments might reflect linkage disequilibrium, but an unknown experimental factor could not be ruled out. While some public TCRs were present in many individuals, most TCR sequences turned up only very rarely across donors. Roughly uniform sequencing depth across donors was assumed in presence/absence analyses, although this assumption may not hold. Cytomegalovirus status was reported to be diagnosed by the classifier with high specificity and sensitivity in both the original and validation cohorts. A few of the identified cytomegalovirus-associated TCR beta chains were confirmed in vitro to be specific for cytomegalovirus antigens. An association between a missense DCLRE1C variant and V-gene and J-gene trimming of TCR beta chains was found in a later genetic analysis and replicated in an independent cohort. An earlier analysis of roughly 570 of the donors showed that most TCR beta V segments appeared in productive rearrangements either about 87% or about 30% of the time, which broadly matched IMGT annotations. Compared with equally common non-associated chains, HLA-associated TCR beta chains in a later analysis were more clonally expanded and had lower generation probabilities. In a later genetic analysis, fewer N-insertions in productive TCRs were reported among donors in an Asian-associated ancestry cluster than the roughly 700-donor mean. Because some donors lacked HLA typing at each locus, the association tests relied only on the typed subset. The only immune exposure information available for the cohort was CMV serostatus. A total of 150 to 200 TCR beta chains were listed by the study as associated with cytomegalovirus. Most CMV-associated TCR beta chains appeared to be HLA-restricted in a later analysis, and the HLA associations seemed to be driven largely by CMV exposure. The authors suggested that the approach could potentially be generalized to other disease states and immunological phenotypes. In a later analysis, over 15,000 TCR beta sequences were associated with specific HLA alleles at a false discovery rate of 0.05. A group of highly shared sequence variants was considered likely to be a technical artifact of the sequencing pipeline. Approximately 16 rarely observed V segments, including chromosome 9 orphons, were excluded from the earlier analysis of approximately 500 of the donors because counts were too low.

The cohort was made up of 500 to 850 healthy bone marrow donors. All cohort members were sampled while nominally healthy, although unrecorded immune exposures were likely present. The donor was CMV seropositive and belonged to the group of more than 250 seropositive cohort members. A peripheral blood sample was provided by each donor, and peripheral blood mononuclear cells were used for TCR beta sequencing. The Qiagen DNeasy Blood Extraction Kit was used to extract genomic DNA from the blood cell samples. The CDR3 runs 13 residues from the cysteine to the phenylalanine. Only CDR3 DNA remains: 39 bases, in frame from the first base. CDR1 and CDR2 (MNHNS, SASEGT) derive from the germline V gene. V and J lose 6 bases and 5 bases, and a span of 13 bases separates them.

The chain is made from TRBV6-1 and TRBJ2-5; TRBD1 might be the D gene, on 6 matching bases. Material: PBMCs. The receptor comes from a female donor in good health and CMV-seropositive. The CDR3 region has the sequence CASRRGQWETQYF. DNA sequence: TGTGCCAGCAGGAGAGGACAGTGGGAGACCCAGTACTTC.